This T cell receptor (beta chain) comes out of a study of STAT5B mutations in CD4+ large granular lymphocyte leukemia. Study as a whole: Healthy donors showed HLA-associated enrichment of the CDR3 'QG' motif. Study-wide findings and caveats: Main leukemic clonotypes were patient-specific, but roughly 25% appeared at low frequency elsewhere. Without putative leukemic clones, patient CD4-sorted repertoires remained more clonal than healthy CD4+ repertoires. Compared with healthy controls (2/35), patient top clones favored TRBV06 (8/27).

The protocol was immunoSEQ multiplex PCR, while the TCRdb copy is restricted to in-frame clones and leaves out a portion. This table has approximately 33,000 clones, roughly 71% appearing once. In this sample, this clone turned up a few times. Its antigen is unknown. The CDR3 runs 15 residues. The V gene's germline CDR1 is SGHVS and CDR2 FQNEAQ. Trimming cost V 5 bases and J 0 bases, with 11 bases left between them. The clonotype was recovered from a human donor in good health. Sequencing was done on a sample of CD4+ T cells from blood buffy coats. The chain has TRBV7-8 and TRBJ2-1; D gene unclear. As DNA, the CDR3 is TGTGCCAGCAGCCCCCTCCCGAGCTCCTACAATGAGCAGTTCTTC. It yields the protein CASSPLPSSYNEQFF.